This T cell receptor beta chain was sequenced for a study of cytomegalovirus exposure and HLA in healthy donors (dated by TCRdb to the late 2010s). Regarding the complete study: According to an earlier analysis of several hundred of the donors, about 179 million T cells yielded approximately 120 million unique TCR beta sequences and about 300 Gb of sequence data. About 300 gigabases of sequencing data and around 80 million unique TCR sequences made up an early release that covered 500 to 700 HLA-typed donors. Among the roughly 400 genotyped donors, approximately 81% belonged to the genetic ancestry cluster associated with self-reported Caucasian donors. The study aimed to test whether cataloging public T cell receptors could reveal signatures of past pathogen exposure. Using immunosequencing, the study profiled T cell repertoires from 550 to 750 subjects and related those repertoires to cytomegalovirus serostatus. Along with the roughly 670-subject first cohort, a separate validation cohort of over a hundred different subjects was used. To predict cytomegalovirus infection status, the study brought together high-throughput TCR immunosequencing, statistical association of individual TCRs with disease status, and machine learning. In a later analysis, previously published TCR beta repertoires from roughly 710 donors were re-analyzed and high-resolution HLA genotyping was added so that TCR occurrence patterns could be studied. In the later analysis, no new phenotypic data were used to find candidate immune exposures; instead, reliance was placed on TCR beta sequences and their occurrence across donors. To decide whether each TCR beta V gene segment behaved as functional or pseudogenic, an earlier analysis of nearly 600 of the donors relied on high-throughput TCR beta sequencing. Donor age, sex, ethnicity and CMV serostatus were compiled alongside the repertoire data. Genome-wide SNP genotypes for about three fifths of the roughly 700 donors were used in a later genetic analysis, which treated that subset as a discovery cohort. All discovery cohort repertoires had been generated on a single sequencing platform. Both class I and class II loci were covered by HLA typing, at four-digit resolution. The number of typed donors differed by locus: roughly 629-640 for A, B, C, DRB1 and DQB1; 522 for DQA1; some 590 for DPA1; and some 470 for DPB1. Four to six DR-DQ haplotypes were handled as single units for association and clustering, since linkage in the cohort was strong. On average, roughly 240,000 unique TCR beta nucleotide sequences were sequenced per donor among roughly 430 genotyped donors of the cohort, with about 17% of those sequences being non-productive.

The investigation overall reported the following: According to a later analysis, TCR association rates differed among HLA loci, with DRB1 alleles showing the most associated TCRs and HLA-C alleles showing the fewest. CMV serostatus was the only immune exposure information available for the cohort. The study gave a list of 150 to 200 TCR beta chains associated with cytomegalovirus. A cluster of highly shared sequence variants was judged likely to represent a technical artifact of the sequencing pipeline. The authors suggested that the approach could potentially be extended to other disease states and immunological phenotypes. A later genetic analysis reported fewer N-insertions in productive TCRs among donors in an Asian-associated ancestry cluster than the approximately 670-donor mean. A later analysis found that most CMV-associated TCR beta chains appeared HLA-restricted, with HLA associations seemingly driven largely by CMV exposure. V-gene and J-gene trimming of TCR beta chains was associated with a missense DCLRE1C variant in a later genetic analysis, and the association was replicated in an independent cohort. Across donors, most TCR sequences were observed very rarely, whereas some public TCRs were present in many individuals. Correlated functional status among segregating V segments might reflect linkage disequilibrium, but an unknown experimental factor could not be ruled out. In a later analysis, HLA-associated TCR beta chains were found to be more clonally expanded and to have lower generation probabilities than equally common non-associated chains. In vitro tests confirmed that a few of the cytomegalovirus-associated TCR beta chains recognize cytomegalovirus antigens. At a false discovery rate of 0.05, a later analysis linked roughly 17,000 TCR beta sequences to specific HLA alleles. Presence/absence analyses assumed roughly uniform sequencing depth across donors, an assumption that may not hold. In an earlier analysis of more than 500 of the donors, most TCR beta V segments appeared in productive rearrangements about 90% or about 30% of the time, broadly matching IMGT annotations. Because counts were too low, roughly 16 rarely observed V segments, including chromosome 9 orphons, were excluded from the earlier analysis of about 500 of the donors. In this cohort, only TCR beta chains were sequenced, and detectable features were limited by the absence of alpha or paired-chain data. Strong co-occurrence of HLA alleles, especially DR and DQ, made assigning TCR associations to individual alleles difficult. Because some donors lacked HLA typing at each locus, the association tests relied only on the typed subset. The 87-base-pair reads could not distinguish some IMGT-functional V segments, including TRBV6-2 and TRBV6-3, so those segments were excluded. Several of the top co-occurrence clusters appeared to be linked to parvovirus B19, influenza, CMV and Epstein-Barr virus, according to a later analysis. In both the original and validation cohorts, the classifier was reported to diagnose cytomegalovirus status with high specificity and sensitivity. A further reported finding was that TCR beta sequences accurately predicted the HLA-A and HLA-B alleles for most subjects in the first cohort.

The cohort was made up of 650 to 700 healthy bone marrow donors. Cohort members were all nominally healthy when sampled, although unrecorded immune exposures were likely present. The donor tested CMV seropositive, placing the donor among the roughly 270 seropositive members of the cohort. A peripheral blood sample was collected from each donor, and TCR beta sequencing was performed on peripheral blood mononuclear cells. Genomic DNA extraction from the blood cell samples was performed with the Qiagen DNeasy Blood Extraction Kit. Trimming costs V 5 bases and J 0 bases, and their ends lie 17 bases apart. The CDR3 goes from the cysteine to the phenylalanine over 18 residues. The entry retains the CDR3 DNA only, 54 bases that are in frame from base 1. The germline V gene yields SGHTA for CDR1 and FQGNSA for CDR2. As to this clone: Its antigen specificity is not known. Base qualities were left out, and no much larger clone turns up one base away.

The library was obtained by the immunoSEQ multiplex PCR assay. A mixture of 60 forward primers for TCR Vbeta segments and 13 reverse primers for TCR Jbeta segments was used in the multiplex PCR. The CDR3 region of rearranged TCR beta genes was amplified from genomic DNA with a multiplex PCR assay. On the Illumina HiSeq System, the amplified TCR beta libraries were sequenced as 87-base-pair reads. Turning to the authors' computational methods: A later analysis counted 75 million to 100 million unique TCR beta chains across the approximately 700 repertoires, and some 11 million of these chains were shared by at least two donors. Raw reads were error-corrected and collapsed into unique sequences with a nearest-neighbor algorithm that merged closely related sequences to remove PCR and sequencing errors. To assign V, D and J gene segments, CDR3 sequences were aligned to IMGT reference sequences. For a sequence to be retained, a match of at least six nucleotides to both a V gene segment and a J gene segment was required. Rearrangements were classified as productive when the CDR3 lacked stop codons and remained in frame with V and J, and all other rearrangements were classified as non-productive. Following IMGT convention, CDR3 was defined as the stretch from the second conserved V-encoded cysteine up to the conserved J-encoded phenylalanine. In an earlier analysis of approximately 500 of the donors, sequences lacking an unambiguous match to a single V gene segment were excluded. In an earlier analysis of some 590 of the donors, a V segment was called functional when productive rearrangements were above 56.7%, and segregating when the standard deviation between donors exceeded 5%. A statistical classification framework was developed to diagnose cytomegalovirus status using the catalog of TCR beta chain sequences. In a later analysis, V and J genes were assigned by comparing TCR nucleotide sequences against IMGT/GENE-DB human TR gene sequences. In a later analysis, CDR3 sequences and most-parsimonious VDJ recombination scenarios were assigned using the TCRdist pipeline. In a later analysis, each TCR beta chain was defined by its CDR3 amino acid sequence together with its V-gene family, and reads without a unique V-gene family were excluded. In a later analysis, 450 to 600 highly shared, low-generation-probability nucleotide sequences were removed to address suspected cross-contamination and a sequencing artifact. For each public chain, a later analysis derived a clonal expansion index from normalized ranks of inferred template counts within each repertoire. In a later analysis, generation probabilities were computed with a VDJ recombination model fitted to out-of-frame rearrangements, and the resulting probabilities were checked against IGoR. In a later analysis, TCR-TCR, TCR-HLA and TCR-CMV co-occurrence was scored with hypergeometric tests, and a repertoire-size bias correction was applied to TCR pairs. A later analysis estimated false discovery rates by permuting HLA or CMV assignments 20 times. In a later analysis, co-occurring TCRs were grouped using DBSCAN, with TCRdist sequence similarity added in when clustering inside HLA-allele-positive subsets. For co-occurrence clustering, repertoires with fewer than 30,000 or more than 120,000 public chains were excluded, along with roughly 5 repertoires with anomalous nucleotide sharing. In TCRdb, the immuneACCESS table is reduced to in-frame sequences with V and J assigned. These tables do not hold every clone; where another copy was compared, an unresolved V gene accounts for under half, and the others remain unexplained. The V and J calls and clone size come from that table; D and trimming were worked out from the DNA. The sample profile shows over 150,000 clones; roughly three quarters of them were found once. The ten largest clones take up about 9.9% of the sample.

The sequenced sample consisted of PBMCs. This TCR was sampled from a man aged 18 to 30 in good health and CMV-seropositive. In this chain, TRBV7-2 is recombined with TRBJ1-6, and possibly TRBD1, on 6 matching bases. The CDR3 region: CASSAQGILSSYNSPLHF. Here is the DNA: TGTGCCAGCAGCGCGCAGGGGATTCTTAGCTCCTATAATTCACCCCTCCACTTT.